This T cell receptor (beta chain) is from a study of regulatory T cells in long-lasting Graves disease. Study-wide results and caveats: Persistent Graves' patients showed less TCR diversity than newly diagnosed ones. Examination was confined to peripheral blood, excluding thyroid tissue.

The trim removed 1 base at V and 4 bases at J, leaving 5 bases unmatched. CDR3 length equals 16 residues. The germline V gene encodes CDR1 SGDLS and CDR2 YYNGEE. Library construction for TCR beta used iRepertoire HTBI primers and Arm-PCR of CDR3 regions. Each CDR3 protein gets one entry after TCRdb re-called the multiplex PCR reads with MiXCR. This sample yields 200,000 to 250,000 distinct CDR3 sequences, of which 15% to 20% are seen a single time; approximately 20% belongs to the top ten. The time point was: newly diagnosed GD, antithyroid drugs for less than 3 months. The TCR library used RNA extracted from PBMCs. This clonotype came up many times. What it binds is unknown.

This TCR was recovered from a female donor with Graves disease. The material sequenced was peripheral blood mononuclear cells (PBMCs), taken at new diagnosis, from a patient treated with antithyroid drugs. This chain uses TRBV9 with TRBJ1-1; 12 bases are a match to TRBD1. DNA of the CDR3: TGTGCCAGCAGCGTATCCGGGACAGGGGGCTCCACTGAAGCTTTCTTT. This encodes CASSVSGTGGSTEAFF.